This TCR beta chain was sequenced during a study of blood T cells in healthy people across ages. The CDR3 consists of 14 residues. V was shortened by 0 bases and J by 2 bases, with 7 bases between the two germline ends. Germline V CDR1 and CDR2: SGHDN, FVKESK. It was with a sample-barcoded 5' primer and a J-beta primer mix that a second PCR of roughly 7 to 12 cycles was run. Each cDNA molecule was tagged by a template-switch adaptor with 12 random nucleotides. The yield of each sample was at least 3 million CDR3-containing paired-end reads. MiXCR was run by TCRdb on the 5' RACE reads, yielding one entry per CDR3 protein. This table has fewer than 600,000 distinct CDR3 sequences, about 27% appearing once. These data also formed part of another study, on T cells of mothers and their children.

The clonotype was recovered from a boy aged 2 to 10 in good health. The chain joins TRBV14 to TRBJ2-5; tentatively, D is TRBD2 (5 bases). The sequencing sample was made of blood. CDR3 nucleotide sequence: TGTGCCAGCAGCCAAGAAGGGAGTCAAGAGACCCAGTACTTC. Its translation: CASSQEGSQETQYF.